The 30 T cell receptor beta chains below come from one sample, sequenced in a study of tumor-infiltrating lymphocytes in primary liver carcinoma (dated by TCRdb to 2015 to 2018). Total RNA and DNA were co-extracted from 20-30 mg of bulk tissue with the AllPrep DNA/RNA mini kit, without cell sorting. TCRdb records Illumina HiSeq 2500 as the sequencer. Using a constant-region primer and ProtoScript II reverse transcriptase, TCRbeta-specific cDNA was reverse-transcribed from 500 to 650 ng total RNA. Construction of the TCRbeta libraries relied on three nested rounds of multiplex PCR, following a slightly modified ARM-PCR procedure. The first two PCR rounds used multiplex TRBV1-TRBV30 forward primers with a Cbeta reverse primer, each for approximately 9 cycles. Using fastp at Q25 and MiXCR, TCRdb reprocessed the public reads and kept productive beta chains. CDR3 protein duplicates are merged, each entry listing the most common genes and DNA. Within this sample are 150,000 to 200,000 distinct CDR3 sequences, with 85% of them counted one time only. Jointly, the top ten make up 15% to 20% of the sample.

Sample: tumor tissue from primary liver carcinoma. These receptors all come from a man aged 35 to 55 with primary liver carcinoma and hepatitis B virus infection.

Concerning this clonotype: At one boundary the junction diverges from the germline segment, which might be a read error. The chain recombines TRBV10-3 with TRBJ2-5; D not resolved. Germline CDR1 is ENHRY and CDR2 is SYGVKD. The CDR3 extends over 13 amino acids. The CDR3 reads CAIRADRRKTHYF. In DNA, the CDR3 is TGTGCCATCAGGGCAGATCGGAGAAAGACCCATTACTTC.

In this sample, this clonotype turned up once. The chain has TRBV11-1 and TRBJ2-4; 12 bases line up with TRBD2. The V segment lost 3 bases and the J segment 12 bases; nucleotides outside the gene matches: 15. The CDR3 is made up of 17 amino acids. CDR1 SGHAT and CDR2 FQDESV come from the germline V gene (reference sequence). Here the CDR3 DNA reads TGTGCCAGCAGCTTTTCCTGGACTAGCGGGACCAAAAATACTCAGTACTTC. Protein sequence: CASSFSWTSGTKNTQYF.

The chain combines TRBV11-2 with TRBJ2-7; D call uncertain. CDR1 is SGHAT and CDR2 is FQNNGV in the germline V gene. The germline V and J ends were trimmed by 1 base and 8 bases, with 15 bases remaining between them. This CDR3 has 14 residues. In nucleotides, the CDR3 is TGTGCCAGCAGCTTAGGAACGAGCACTTACAAGCAGTACTTC. Its protein is CASSLGTSTYKQYF.

A word on this clonotype: This is likely a read error, given that the CDR3 carries no conserved phenylalanine or tryptophan at its end. The chain carries TRBV4-1 and TRBJ2-5, with 7 nucleotides matching TRBD2. Germline V lookup: CDR1 MGHRA, CDR2 YSYEKL. The V segment lost 3 bases and the J segment 5 bases; nucleotides outside the gene matches: 15. The CDR3 spans 17 residues. The CDR3 coding sequence is TGCGCCAGCAGCCATCTAAACCTAGTGGGAGGGCGTGAGACCCAGTACTTA. As protein: CASSHLNLVGGRETQYL.

A note on this clonotype: Relative to the germline gene, one junction end is altered; a read error may explain this. The V and J genes are TRBV6-5 and TRBJ2-2; D possibly matches TRBD1 or TRBD2 (5 bases each). CDR3 length: 14 residues. Germline V lookup: CDR1 MNHEY, CDR2 SVGAGI. For the CDR3, the DNA is TGTGCCAACAGTTACATGGCGGACACCGGGGAGCTTTTTTTT. It translates to CANSYMADTGELFF.

Concerning this clonotype: An end of the junction does not agree with germline; a read error may underlie this. The genes are TRBV4-1 and TRBJ2-6; TRBD1 is a possible D gene (5 bases). CDR1 MGHRA and CDR2 YSYEKL come from the germline V gene. The CDR3 loop spans 13 amino acids. CDR3 amino acids: CTSSQVGANFLTF. CDR3 coding DNA: TGCACCAGCAGCCAGGTTGGGGCCAACTTCCTGACTTTC.

Comment on this clonotype: One end of the junction fails to match germline, which may point to a read error. CDR3 protein: CASSEVMDTEAFF. In nucleotides, the CDR3 is TGTGCCAGCAGTGAAGTCATGGACACTGAAGCATTCTTT. This rearrangement joins TRBV6-1 to TRBJ1-1; TRBD1 might be the D (5 bases). This CDR3 is built from 13 residues. The germline V gene has CDR1 MNHNS and CDR2 SASEGT.

The chain uses TRBV6-1 and TRBJ1-5, with a possible D match to TRBD1 (5 bases). The J call may be mistaken, given a closer DNA end match to TRBJ2-3. This CDR3 has 13 residues. Germline V gene lookup returns CDR1 MNHNS and CDR2 SASEGT. CDR3 sequence reads: CASKVSGSQPQYF. The CDR3 DNA reads as TGTGCCAGTAAAGTATCAGGGTCTCAGCCCCAGTATTTT.

Details on this clonotype: Compared with germline, one end of the junction differs, possibly owing to a read error. The rearrangement uses TRBV20-1 and TRBJ2-5, with 12 bases aligning to TRBD2. Per the germline V gene, CDR1 is DFQATT and CDR2 is SNEGSKA (reference sequence). CDR3 length equals 14 residues. For the CDR3, the DNA is TGCAGTGTGTTACTAGCGGGAGGTTGGGAGACCCAGCACTTC. Protein product: CSVLLAGGWETQHF.

Details on this clonotype: The final CDR3 position lacks the conserved phenylalanine or tryptophan, pointing to a likely read error. The chain recombines TRBV29-1 with TRBJ2-7; 7 bases agree with TRBD1. Germline V gene sequence: CDR1 SQVTM, CDR2 ANQGSEA. This CDR3 is 13 amino acids long. Here the CDR3 reads CTVAPTGLHKQYL. The CDR3 DNA reads as TGCACCGTTGCCCCGACAGGGCTCCACAAGCAGTACTTA.

This clonotype was seen only once. The V gene is TRBV12-3 or TRBV12-4, the J gene TRBJ1-1, with 9 bases fitting TRBD1. The CDR3 is 15 amino acids. The V and J ends lost 10 bases and 1 base, in that order; junction bases with no gene match: 10. CDR3 bases: TGTGCCAAGAGTAGACCGGGACAGGGGAACACTGAAGCTTTCTTT. Its protein product is CAKSRPGQGNTEAFF.

The rearrangement joins TRBV11-2 to TRBJ2-3; 8 bases fit TRBD2. The V and J ends lost 7 bases and 2 bases, in that order; junction bases with no gene match: 11. Germline CDR1 SGHAT, CDR2 FQNNGV. CDR3 size: 16 residues. The CDR3 nucleotides read TGTGCCAGCAACTTCCTAGCGGGTGCACTCACAGATACGCAGTATTTT. Its translation is CASNFLAGALTDTQYF.

Relative to its sample, this clonotype is medium-sized. V gene TRBV6-2 or TRBV6-3 combines with J gene TRBJ2-7; D is uncertain. This CDR3 region has 13 residues. V lost 4 bases to trimming and J lost 2 bases, with 9 bases between them. Germline-derived CDR1 and CDR2 are MNHEY and SVGEGT. DNA for the CDR3: TGTGCCAGCAGTTTGGACGCTACCTACGAGCAGTACTTC. As protein: CASSLDATYEQYF.

As to this clonotype: One end of the junction does not line up with germline, which may come from a read error. The CDR3 region is CDSSLRDRAQEQYF. The CDR3 region has the DNA TGTGACAGCAGCCTCCGGGACAGGGCCCAGGAGCAATACTTC. The chain couples TRBV6-2 or TRBV6-3 to TRBJ2-7; 9 bases line up with TRBD1. CDR1 and CDR2 from the germline V gene are MNHEY and SVGEGT. The CDR3 extends over 14 amino acids.

This chain links TRBV11-1 with TRBJ2-3, with no clear D. Trimming shortened V by 9 bases and J by 2 bases, and 18 bases separated the two germline ends. Germline-derived CDR1 and CDR2 are SGHAT and FQDESV (reference sequence). The CDR3 contains 15 residues. CDR3 sequence reads: CASSLPSENTDTQYF. In DNA form, the CDR3 reads TGTGCCAGTAGTTTGCCGAGTGAGAACACAGATACGCAGTATTTT.

This clonotype was seen a handful of times. The germline gene is not matched at one end of the junction; a read error may be the cause. The V gene is TRBV11-2, the J gene TRBJ2-7; no clear D. The CDR3 totals 14 residues. From germline, CDR1 is SGHAT and CDR2 FQNNGV. CDR3 region: CGSSLEVLSYKQYF. As DNA, the CDR3 is TGTGGCAGCAGCTTAGAGGTCTTATCCTACAAGCAGTACTTC.

Regarding this clonotype: The conserved final phenylalanine or tryptophan is absent from the CDR3, which likely points to a read error. The chain is built from TRBV28 and TRBJ2-4, with unresolved D. The CDR3 is 16 amino acids. Germline V lookup: CDR1 MDHEN, CDR2 SYDVKM. The CDR3 region is CTSRPALGLAKNIQYI. CDR3 in DNA: TGTACCAGCAGGCCCGCGTTAGGGTTAGCCAAAAACATTCAGTACATC.

Details on this clonotype: As the CDR3 is not closed by the conserved phenylalanine or tryptophan, this likely results from a read error. CDR3 DNA sequence: TGTGCCAGCAAGGGGAAGCGATCCTACGTGCAGTACATC. This sequence encodes CASKGKRSYVQYI. This chain joins TRBV11-1 and TRBJ2-7; D is possibly TRBD1 (5 bases). The CDR3 loop spans 13 amino acids. The germline V gene encodes CDR1 SGHAT and CDR2 FQDESV (reference sequence).

V and J are TRBV11-1 and TRBJ2-3; D is possibly TRBD1 or TRBD2 (5 bases each). CDR1 is SGHAT, CDR2 FQDESV, per germline (reference sequence). V was clipped by 7 bases and J by 1 base, with 27 bases between them. This CDR3 has 19 residues. This CDR3 is CASTSGGSSVGVRTDTQYF. The CDR3 nucleotides read TGTGCCAGCACCTCTGGGGGAAGCTCTGTCGGAGTCCGCACAGATACGCAGTATTTT.

For this clonotype: One junction end disagrees with the germline gene, perhaps due to a read error. The gene calls are TRBV29-1 and TRBJ2-5; 10 bases agree with TRBD1. CDR3 length: 12 residues. Germline CDR1 reads SQVTM; CDR2 reads ANQGSEA. CDR3 sequence (DNA): TGCAACGTCTGGGACAGGGGAGAGACTCAGTACTTC. Translating it yields CNVWDRGETQYF.

Comment on this clonotype: One junction end disagrees with the germline gene, perhaps due to a read error. The CDR3 loop is CTSSYNYSEQFF. The CDR3 DNA is TGTACCAGCAGCTATAACTACAGTGAGCAGTTCTTC. This chain links TRBV11-2 with TRBJ2-1; unclear D gene. The CDR3 sequence is 12 residues long. Germline CDR1 and CDR2: SGHAT and FQNNGV.

As concerns this clonotype: A much more abundant neighbour one base away suggests this may be a read error. V is TRBV5-1 and J is TRBJ2-7, with D possibly being TRBD2 (6 bases). The CDR3 consists of 14 residues. V gave up 5 bases and J gave up 4 bases, with 16 bases separating them. The germline V gene has CDR1 SGHRS and CDR2 YFSETQ. DNA of the CDR3: TGCGCCAGCAGGGCCGGGATTAGCGGTTACGAGCAGTACTTC. It is translated as CASRAGISGYEQYF.

CDR3 sequence (DNA): TGCGCCAGCAGCATGGGGGCAGGAACTAATGGAGAGACCCAGTACTTC. It yields the protein CASSMGAGTNGETQYF. The chain has TRBV5-1 and TRBJ2-5, with D possibly being TRBD1 (6 bases). Trimming took off 4 bases at V and 4 bases at J, with 20 bases between the two ends. The CDR3 contains 16 residues. The germline gives CDR1 SGHRS, CDR2 YFSETQ.

Details on this clonotype: The junction and the germline gene differ at one end; a read error may be behind it. The J gene is TRBJ2-7, the V gene TRBV6-1; 7 nucleotides agree with TRBD2. The CDR3 consists of 13 residues. Germline lookup yields CDR1 MNHNS and CDR2 SASEGT. The CDR3 protein is CASRLAGSYEHYF. CDR3 DNA: TGTGCCAGTAGGTTAGCGGGTTCCTACGAGCACTACTTC.

The J gene is TRBJ2-5, the V gene TRBV6-1, with 11 bases fitting TRBD2. Germline V CDR1 and CDR2: MNHNS, SASEGT. The CDR3 spans 16 residues. V shed 2 bases and J 8 bases; nucleotides not matched to a gene: 10. The CDR3 region is CASSEILAGGGDTQYF. The DNA of the CDR3 is TGTGCCAGCAGTGAAATCCTAGCGGGAGGAGGGGACACCCAGTACTTC.

There are many counts of this clonotype. The rearrangement links TRBV6-5 to TRBJ2-7; maybe TRBD1 (6 bases). Between the trimmed V and J ends, which lost 0 bases and 0 bases, there was a span of 12 bases. The germline V gene encodes CDR1 MNHEY and CDR2 SVGAGI. CDR3 length: 16 residues. CDR3 bases: TGTGCCAGCAGTTACTCCAAAGACAGGCCCTCCTACGAGCAGTACTTC. This gives the protein CASSYSKDRPSYEQYF.

In regard to this clonotype: Germline and junction disagree at one end, which may indicate a read error. The rearrangement joins TRBV12-3 or TRBV12-4 to TRBJ2-1; TRBD2 agrees at 7 bases. This CDR3 has 14 amino acids. The CDR3 here is CASSLTSESGEQFF. CDR3 nucleotide sequence: TGTGCTAGCAGTTTAACTAGCGAGAGTGGTGAGCAGTTCTTC.

Concerning this clonotype itself: An end of the junction does not agree with germline; a read error may underlie this. The rearrangement uses TRBV11-2 and TRBJ2-2; perhaps D is TRBD1 or TRBD2 (5 bases each). The length of the CDR3 is 14 residues. CDR1 and CDR2 (germline): SGHAT, FQNNGV. CDR3 residues: CANSTDSDTGELLF. CDR3 bases: TGTGCCAACAGCACAGACTCGGACACTGGGGAGCTGTTATTT.

For this clonotype: The CDR3 ends on some other residue instead of the conserved phenylalanine or tryptophan, so this is likely a read error. The chain employs TRBV6-1 and TRBJ2-1; 8 bases line up with TRBD1. CDR1 is MNHNS and CDR2 is SASEGT in the germline V gene. V was pared by 3 bases and J by 4 bases, with 5 bases of the junction left unmatched. The CDR3 spans 15 residues. CDR3 amino acids: CASSETGVMYNEQFL. The CDR3, as DNA: TGTGCCAGCAGTGAGACAGGGGTTATGTACAATGAGCAGTTCCTC.

The genes are TRBV4-1 and TRBJ1-5; TRBD1 or TRBD2 may be the D gene (5 bases each). The J call may be faulty, since TRBJ2-3 better matches the DNA end. Germline values: CDR1 MGHRA, CDR2 YSYEKL. There are 17 residues in the CDR3. CDR3 nucleotide sequence: TGCGCCAGCAGCCAAGATCCGGGGACCGCCGGGAATCAGTCCCAGTATTTT. This translates into CASSQDPGTAGNQSQYF.